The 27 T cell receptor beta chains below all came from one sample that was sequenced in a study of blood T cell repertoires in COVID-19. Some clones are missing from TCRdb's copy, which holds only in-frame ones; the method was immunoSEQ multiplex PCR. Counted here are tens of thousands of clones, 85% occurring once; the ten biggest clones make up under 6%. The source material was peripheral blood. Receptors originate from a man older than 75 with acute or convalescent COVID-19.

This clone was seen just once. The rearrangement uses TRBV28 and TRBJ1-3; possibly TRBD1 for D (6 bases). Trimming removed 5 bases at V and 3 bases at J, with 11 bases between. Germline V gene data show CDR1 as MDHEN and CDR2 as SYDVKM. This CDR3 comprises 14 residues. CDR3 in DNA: TGTGCCAGCAGTGAAGGGGGTCATGGAAACACCATATATTTT. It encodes CASSEGGHGNTIYF.

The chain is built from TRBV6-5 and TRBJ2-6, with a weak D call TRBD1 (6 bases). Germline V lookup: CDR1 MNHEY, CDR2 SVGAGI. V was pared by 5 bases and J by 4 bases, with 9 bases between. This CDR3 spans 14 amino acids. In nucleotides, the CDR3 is TGTGCCAGCAGTACAGGGCCAGGGGCCAACGTCCTGACTTTC. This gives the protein CASSTGPGANVLTF.

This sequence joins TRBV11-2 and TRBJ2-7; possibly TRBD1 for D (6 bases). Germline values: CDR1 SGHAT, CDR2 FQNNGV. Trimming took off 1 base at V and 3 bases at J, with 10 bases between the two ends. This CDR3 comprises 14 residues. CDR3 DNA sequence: TGTGCCAGCAGCTTAGGTGGACAGTACTACGAGCAGTACTTC. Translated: CASSLGGQYYEQYF.

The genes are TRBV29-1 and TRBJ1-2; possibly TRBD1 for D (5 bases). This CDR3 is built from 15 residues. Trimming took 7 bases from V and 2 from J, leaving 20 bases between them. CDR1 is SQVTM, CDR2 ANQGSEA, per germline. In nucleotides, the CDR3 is TGCAGCGCTCGTCTGGGCAGGGTTTTCAACTATGGCTACACCTTC. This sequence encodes CSARLGRVFNYGYTF.

CDR3 coding DNA: TGTGCCAGCAGCCTTACAGCTTCCCAGGGAACCGGGGAGCTGTTTTTT. Protein product: CASSLTASQGTGELFF. The chain recombines TRBV28 with TRBJ2-2; a weak D match, TRBD1 (5 bases). Germline CDR1 reads MDHEN; CDR2 reads SYDVKM. V gave up 6 bases and J gave up 5 bases, with 19 bases separating them. The CDR3 is 16 residues long.

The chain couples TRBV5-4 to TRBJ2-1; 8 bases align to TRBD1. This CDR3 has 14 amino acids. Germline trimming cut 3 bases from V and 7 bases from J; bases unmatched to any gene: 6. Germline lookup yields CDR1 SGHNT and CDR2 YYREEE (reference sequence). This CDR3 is CASSWAGGENEQFF. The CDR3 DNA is TGTGCCAGCAGCTGGGCAGGGGGCGAGAATGAGCAGTTCTTC.

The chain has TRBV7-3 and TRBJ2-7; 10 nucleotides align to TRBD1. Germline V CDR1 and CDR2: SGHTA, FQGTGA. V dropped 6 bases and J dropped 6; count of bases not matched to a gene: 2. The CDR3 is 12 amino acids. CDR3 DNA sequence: TGTGCCAGCAGGGGACAGGGGACCGAGCAGTACTTC. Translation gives CASRGQGTEQYF.

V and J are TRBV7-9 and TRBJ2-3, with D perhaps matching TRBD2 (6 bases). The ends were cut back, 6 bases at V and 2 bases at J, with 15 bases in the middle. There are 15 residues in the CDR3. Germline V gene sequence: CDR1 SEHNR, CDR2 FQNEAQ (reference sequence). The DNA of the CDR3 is TGTGCCAGCAGTTTGGCGGGACGGAACACAGATACGCAGTATTTT. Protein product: CASSLAGRNTDTQYF.

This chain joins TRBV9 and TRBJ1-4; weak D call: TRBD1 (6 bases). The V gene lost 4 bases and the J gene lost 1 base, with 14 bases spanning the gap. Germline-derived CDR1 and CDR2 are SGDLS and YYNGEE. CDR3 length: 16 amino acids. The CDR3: CASSLRGEGTNEKLFF. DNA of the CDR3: TGTGCCAGCAGCCTCAGGGGCGAGGGAACTAATGAAAAACTGTTTTTT.

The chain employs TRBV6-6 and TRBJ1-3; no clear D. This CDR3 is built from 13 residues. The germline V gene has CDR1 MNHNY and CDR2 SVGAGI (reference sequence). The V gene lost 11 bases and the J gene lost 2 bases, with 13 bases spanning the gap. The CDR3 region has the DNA TGTGCCCTGCGCGAGCACGCTGGAAACACCATATATTTT. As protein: CALREHAGNTIYF.

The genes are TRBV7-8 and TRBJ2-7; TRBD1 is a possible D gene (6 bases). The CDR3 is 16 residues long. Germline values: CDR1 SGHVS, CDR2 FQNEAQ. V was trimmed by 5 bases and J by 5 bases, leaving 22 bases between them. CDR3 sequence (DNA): TGTGCCAGCAGCGATTCTCAGCAGGGGAGATCCCACGAGCAGTACTTC. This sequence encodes CASSDSQQGRSHEQYF.

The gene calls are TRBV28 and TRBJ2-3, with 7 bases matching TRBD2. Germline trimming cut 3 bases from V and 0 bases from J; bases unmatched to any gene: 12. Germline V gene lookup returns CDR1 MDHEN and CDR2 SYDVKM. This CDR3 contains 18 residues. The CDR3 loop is CASSFVTERGSSTDTQYF. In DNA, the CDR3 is TGTGCCAGCAGTTTCGTGACTGAGCGGGGCTCTAGCACAGATACGCAGTATTTT.

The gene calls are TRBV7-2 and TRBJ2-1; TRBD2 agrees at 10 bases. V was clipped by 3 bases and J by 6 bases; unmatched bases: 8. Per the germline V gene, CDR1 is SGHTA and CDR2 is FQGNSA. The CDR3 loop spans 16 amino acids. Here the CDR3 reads CASSLGLAGVGNEQFF. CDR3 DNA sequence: TGTGCCAGCAGCTTGGGGCTAGCGGGAGTTGGCAATGAGCAGTTCTTC.

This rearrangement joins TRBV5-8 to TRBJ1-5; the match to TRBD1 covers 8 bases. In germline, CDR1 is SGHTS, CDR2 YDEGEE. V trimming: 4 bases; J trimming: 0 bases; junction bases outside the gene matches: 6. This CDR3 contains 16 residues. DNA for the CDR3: TGTGCCAGCAGCCCGACAGGGGCCTATAGCAATCAGCCCCAGCATTTT. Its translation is CASSPTGAYSNQPQHF.

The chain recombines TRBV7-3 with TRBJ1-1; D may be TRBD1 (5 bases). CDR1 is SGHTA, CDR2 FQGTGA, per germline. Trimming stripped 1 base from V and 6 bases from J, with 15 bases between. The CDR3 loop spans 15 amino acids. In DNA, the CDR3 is TGTGCCAGCAGCTTAATCGCGGAGGGACGTCCTGAAGCTTTCTTT. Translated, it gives CASSLIAEGRPEAFF.

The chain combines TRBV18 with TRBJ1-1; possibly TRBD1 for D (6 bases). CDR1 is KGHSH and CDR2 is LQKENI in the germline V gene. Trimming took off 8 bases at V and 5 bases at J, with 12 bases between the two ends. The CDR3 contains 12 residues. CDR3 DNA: TGTGCCAGCGACAAGACAGGAACTGAAGCTTTCTTT. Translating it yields CASDKTGTEAFF. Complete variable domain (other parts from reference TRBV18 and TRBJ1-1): NAGVMQNPRHLVRRRGQEARLRCSPMKGHSHVYWYRQLPEEGLKFMVYLQKENIIDESGMPKERFSAEFPKEGPSILRIQQVVRGDSAAYFCASDKTGTEAFFGQGTRLTVV.

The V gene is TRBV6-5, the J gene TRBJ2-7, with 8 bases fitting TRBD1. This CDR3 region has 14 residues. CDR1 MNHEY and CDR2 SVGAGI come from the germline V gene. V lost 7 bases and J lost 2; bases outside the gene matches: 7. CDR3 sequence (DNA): TGTGCCAGCACCTACAGGGGGAAAGCCTACGAGCAGTACTTC. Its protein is CASTYRGKAYEQYF.

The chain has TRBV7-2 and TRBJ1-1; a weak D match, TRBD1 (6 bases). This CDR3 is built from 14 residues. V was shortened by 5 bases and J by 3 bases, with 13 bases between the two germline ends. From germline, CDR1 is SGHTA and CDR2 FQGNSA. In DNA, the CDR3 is TGTGCCAGCAGCGCAGGACAGTACGACACTGAAGCTTTCTTT. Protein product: CASSAGQYDTEAFF.

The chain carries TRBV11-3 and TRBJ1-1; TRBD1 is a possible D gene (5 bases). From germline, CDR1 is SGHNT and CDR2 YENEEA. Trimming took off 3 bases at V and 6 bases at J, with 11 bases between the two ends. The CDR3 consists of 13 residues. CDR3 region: CASSFRRGSEAFF. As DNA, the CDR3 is TGTGCCAGCAGCTTCCGGAGGGGTTCTGAAGCTTTCTTT.

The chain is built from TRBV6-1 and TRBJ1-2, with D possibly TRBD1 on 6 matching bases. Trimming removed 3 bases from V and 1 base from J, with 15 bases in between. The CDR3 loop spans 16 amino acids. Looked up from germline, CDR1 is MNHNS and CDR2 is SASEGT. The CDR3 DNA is TGTGCCAGCAGTGACAGGGGCGGTAAGATTAACTATGGCTACACCTTC. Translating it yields CASSDRGGKINYGYTF.

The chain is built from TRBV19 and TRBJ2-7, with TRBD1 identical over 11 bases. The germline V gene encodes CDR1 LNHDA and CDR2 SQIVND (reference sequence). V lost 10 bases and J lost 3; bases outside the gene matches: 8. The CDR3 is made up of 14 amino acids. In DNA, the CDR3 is TGTGCCACTAAGACCGGGACAGGGGGCTACGAGCAGTACTTC. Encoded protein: CATKTGTGGYEQYF.

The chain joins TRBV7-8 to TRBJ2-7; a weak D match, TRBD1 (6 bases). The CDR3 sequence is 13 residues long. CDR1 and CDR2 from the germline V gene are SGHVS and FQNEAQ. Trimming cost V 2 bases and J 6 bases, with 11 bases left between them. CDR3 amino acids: CASSLQGISEQYF. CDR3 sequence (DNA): TGTGCCAGCAGCTTACAGGGGATCAGCGAGCAGTACTTC.

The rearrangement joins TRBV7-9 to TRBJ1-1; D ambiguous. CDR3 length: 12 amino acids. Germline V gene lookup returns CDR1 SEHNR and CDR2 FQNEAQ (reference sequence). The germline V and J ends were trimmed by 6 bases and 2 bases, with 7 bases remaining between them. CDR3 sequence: CASRLVNTEAFF. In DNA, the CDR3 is TGTGCCAGCAGACTAGTAAACACTGAAGCTTTCTTT. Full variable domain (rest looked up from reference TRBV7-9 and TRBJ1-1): DTGVSQNPRHKITKRGQNVTFRCDPISEHNRLYWYRQTLGQGPEFLTYFQNEAQLEKSRLLSDRFSAERPKGSFSTLEIQRTEQGDSAMYLCASRLVNTEAFFGQGTRLTVV.

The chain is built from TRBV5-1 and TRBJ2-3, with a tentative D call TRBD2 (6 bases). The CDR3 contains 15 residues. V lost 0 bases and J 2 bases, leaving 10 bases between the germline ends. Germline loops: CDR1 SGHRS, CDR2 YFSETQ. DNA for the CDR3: TGCGCCAGCAGCTTGGCCTCGGGAGACACAGATACGCAGTATTTT. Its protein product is CASSLASGDTDTQYF.

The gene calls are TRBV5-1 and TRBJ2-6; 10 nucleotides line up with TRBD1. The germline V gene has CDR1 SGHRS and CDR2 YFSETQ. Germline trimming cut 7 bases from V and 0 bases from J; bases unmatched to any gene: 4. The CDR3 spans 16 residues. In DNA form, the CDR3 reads TGCGCCAGCGGACAGGGGGGCCTCTCTGGGGCCAACGTCCTGACTTTC. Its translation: CASGQGGLSGANVLTF.

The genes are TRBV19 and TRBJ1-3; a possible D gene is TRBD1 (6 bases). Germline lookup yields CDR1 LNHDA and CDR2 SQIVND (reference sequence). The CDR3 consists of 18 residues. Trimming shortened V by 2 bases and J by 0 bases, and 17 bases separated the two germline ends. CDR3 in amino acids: CASSITRGGGSSGNTIYF. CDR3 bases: TGTGCCAGTAGTATAACCCGCGGGGGGGGCAGCTCTGGAAACACCATATATTTT.

CDR3 amino acids: CAWNIQGAFNQPQHF. CDR3 sequence (DNA): TGTGCCTGGAATATACAGGGGGCTTTCAATCAGCCCCAGCATTTT. The chain carries TRBV30 and TRBJ1-5; TRBD1 agrees at 9 bases. In germline, CDR1 is GTSNPN, CDR2 SVGIG (reference sequence). J lost 3 bases, V lost 4 bases, and 7 bases had no gene match. The length of the CDR3 is 15 residues.